These T cell receptor beta chains were read from a single sample in a study of cytomegalovirus exposure and HLA in healthy donors. The repertoire was sequenced with immunoSEQ multiplex PCR; TCRdb's copy has only in-frame clones and lacks some. This table has roughly 180,000 clones, 75% to 90% appearing once. Sequencing input: PBMCs. These TCRs come from a girl between 10 and 17 years old in good health and CMV-seropositive. CDR3s leave out the opening cysteine and the closing phenylalanine or tryptophan. The order of the fields is CDR3 protein, J gene, V gene.

ASSLAGGDYEQY | . | TRBV7-6
ASSRSINEKLF | TRBJ1-4 | TRBV4-3
ASSLEAGGSFEQY | TRBJ2-7 | TRBV7-9
ASSLVSGTVSPLH | TRBJ1-6 | TRBV5-4
ASSLNLDTGELF | TRBJ2-2 | TRBV7-7
ASSYSTGSTSYEQY | TRBJ2-7 | TRBV6-5
ASSLGTESTDTQY | TRBJ2-3 | TRBV5-1
ASSFGTGVQPQH | TRBJ1-5 | TRBV5-5
SVEGYRGSEAF | TRBJ1-1 | TRBV29-1
ASKSDSPELF | TRBJ2-2 | TRBV2
ASSRRTGAGELF | TRBJ2-2 | TRBV6-1
ASSQITSGDYEQY | TRBJ2-7 | TRBV4-1
SATDRDWQF | TRBJ2-1 | TRBV20-1
ASSQEFRVRSYEQY | TRBJ2-7 | TRBV4-1
ASSPGVDHYNEQF | TRBJ2-1 | TRBV11-3
ANKDRGGHNEQF | TRBJ2-1 | TRBV2
ASSLGTSGTYNEQF | TRBJ2-1 | TRBV7-9
ASSYGLAGAYEQY | TRBJ2-7 | TRBV5-1
ASSSGPPSGRWYNEQF | TRBJ2-1 | TRBV5-6
ASSLLTASTDTQY | TRBJ2-3 | TRBV7-2
ASSSGRQF | TRBJ2-1 | TRBV2
SVERQNVNTEAF | TRBJ1-1 | TRBV29-1
ASRSGGVAGTKNIQY | TRBJ2-4 | TRBV19
ASRPVTPIGGDGVLGANTGELF | TRBJ2-2 | TRBV10-1
ASSPFAGQATSYEQY | TRBJ2-7 | TRBV7-9
ASPREGHGTGELF | TRBJ2-2 | TRBV7-9
ASSHPLGAAEAF | TRBJ1-1 | TRBV19
ASSLGGQGNNEQF | TRBJ2-1 | TRBV5-4
ASSYGAGPSYNEQF | TRBJ2-1 | TRBV6-5
ASSLEGLRESTQY | TRBJ2-3 | TRBV5-1
ASSPLEQSNYGYT | TRBJ1-2 | TRBV18
ASCTTGTYEQY | TRBJ2-7 | TRBV10-2
ASSGRQGMNTEAF | TRBJ1-1 | TRBV11-1
ASSLGQADTEAF | TRBJ1-1 | TRBV5-4
ASSQNRDAVWQY | TRBJ2-7 | TRBV4-2
ASSESALLGLGYT | TRBJ1-2 | TRBV25-1
ASSLGQGGREKLF | TRBJ1-4 | TRBV7-2
ASSVDYRNTEAF | TRBJ1-1 | TRBV9
SGGQGAREQY | TRBJ2-7 | TRBV29-1
AWSGQGQGIGEAF | TRBJ1-1 | TRBV30
ASSVGRGLYGYT | TRBJ1-2 | TRBV9
ATKTVQTQNTEAF | TRBJ1-1 | TRBV2
ASSQDRTTGEAYEQY | TRBJ2-7 | TRBV4-1
AISELLAGGTYEQY | TRBJ2-7 | TRBV10-3
ASSLHRGSQPQH | TRBJ1-5 | TRBV6-6
ASTDRVSYEQY | TRBJ2-7 | TRBV25-1
ASSFYTEAF | TRBJ1-1 | TRBV28
ASSGQVTGELF | TRBJ2-2 | TRBV19
ASSYRRPSYEQY | TRBJ2-7 | TRBV28
ASSHLFFRGNQPQH | TRBJ1-5 | TRBV4-1
ASEVAVGDTQY | TRBJ2-3 | TRBV19